This is a list of T cell receptor beta chains from one sample in a study of type 1 and type 2 diabetes patients. TCRdb independently ran MiXCR on the multiplex PCR reads; one entry per CDR3 protein. In the table there are a few hundred thousand distinct CDR3 sequences, around 47% of which are singletons. The source material was peripheral blood mononuclear cells (PBMCs). These receptors came from a man younger than 30 with type 2 diabetes. CDR3s include the opening cysteine and the closing phenylalanine or tryptophan. D genes are given only for firm matches. Clone size is shown for a subset of rows, as once, few, many or a class of expanded clone.

clone_size d_call j_call v_call cdr3_nt cdr3_aa
few . TRBJ2-7 TRBV20-1 TGCAGTGCCCCGGGTGGAGGGGCACAGACCTACGAGCAGTACTTC CSAPGGGAQTYEQYF
few . TRBJ1-2 TRBV7-3 TGTGCCAGCAGCTTACTAGAGAACTATGGCTACACCTTC CASSLLENYGYTF
many . TRBJ1-5 TRBV19 TGTGCCAGTAACCGGTGGGGTACGAATCAGCCCCAGCATTTT CASNRWGTNQPQHF
few TRBD1 TRBJ1-1 TRBV6-5 TGTGCCAGCAGATTCGGACAGGGGGCGCGGGATGAAGCTTTCTTT CASRFGQGARDEAFF
. TRBD1 TRBJ1-2 TRBV7-2 TGTGCCAGAAGCTCGCAGGGGGTGGTTCGCAACTATGGCTACACCTTC CARSSQGVVRNYGYTF
. . TRBJ1-1 TRBV9 TGCGCCAGCAGCTTAAGGGACGGAGACACTGAAGCTTTCTTT CASSLRDGDTEAFF
. . TRBJ2-7 TRBV27 TGTGCCAGCAGTTTATCGTGGCAGGCTACCTACGAGCAGTACTTC CASSLSWQATYEQYF
. . TRBJ2-7 TRBV7-3 TGTGCCGCAGATGGGGGGATAAGCTCCTACGAGCAGTACTTC CAADGGISSYEQYF
. TRBD2 TRBJ2-7 TRBV7-2 TGTGCCAGCAGCTTTCCGGGACTAGCGAACGAGCAGTACTTC CASSFPGLANEQYF
. . TRBJ1-4 TRBV29-1 TGCAGCGTTCTAAGGGCGGGGGACGGACTGTTTTTT CSVLRAGDGLFF